This entry lists 32 T cell receptor beta chains sequenced from one sample in a study of T cell clonality in common variable immunodeficiency. Study results and caveats: Common variable immunodeficiency TCR beta sequences reportedly had fewer deletions and N-nucleotide insertions.

Method: immunoSEQ multiplex PCR; TCRdb's copy keeps in-frame clones and lacks some. The sample lists tens of thousands of clones, none appearing once, the ten largest making up 5.5% to 7%. No antigen has been identified for these receptors. Sequenced material: peripheral blood mononuclear cells. These receptors were obtained from a human donor with common variable immunodeficiency.

This clone showed up many times. The CDR3 end lies 3 residues beyond the end of the read and is filled in from the germline J gene. V usage is TRBV2 and J usage is TRBJ1-1; D remains ambiguous. The CDR3 spans 12 residues. Germline CDR1 reads SNHLY; CDR2 reads FYNNEI. V gave up 3 bases and J gave up 7 bases, with 9 bases separating them. This CDR3 reads CASSDTGFEAFF. The part of the CDR3 DNA that was read is TGTGCCAGCAGTGATACCGGGTTTGAA.

This clone was seen many times. Read data end 3 residues before the CDR3 end; the end is taken from the germline J gene. The chain recombines TRBV6-4 with TRBJ1-4; the D is unclear. Germline-derived CDR1 and CDR2 are MRHNA and SNTAGT. Trimming took 9 bases from V and 8 from J, leaving 16 bases between them. The CDR3 is 13 residues long. CDR3 protein: CARATEFKEKLFF. CDR3 DNA, as far as it was read: TGTGCCAGAGCCACAGAGTTCAAGGAAAAA.

This clone was counted a few times. The CDR3 sequence is CASSPGDRTTGEQFF. Partial CDR3 DNA: TGTGCCAGCTCACCAGGGGACAGGACTACGGGTGAG. The chain employs TRBV18 and TRBJ2-1; 8 nucleotides match TRBD1. The CDR3 end is not reached by the read, which stops 3 residues before it; the germline J gene fills it in. The V and J ends lost 2 bases and 9 bases, in that order; junction bases with no gene match: 9. This CDR3 is 15 amino acids long. Germline lookup yields CDR1 KGHSH and CDR2 LQKENI.

Remarks on this clone: The CDR3 extends 3 residues past the end of the read, so its final part is completed from the germline J gene. The chain links TRBV30 to TRBJ1-3; D is perhaps TRBD1 (5 bases). This CDR3 is built from 16 residues. V was cut by 7 bases and J by 4 bases, with 23 bases left in between. Germline values: CDR1 GTSNPN, CDR2 SVGIG (reference sequence). CDR3 DNA (partial): TGTGCCTTTTTCCCCGGCCCCGGGGGAGTAGGAAACACC. Translated, it gives CAFFPGPGGVGNT. The full CDR3 protein is CAFFPGPGGVGNTIYF.

As concerns this clone: From the germline J gene comes the end of the CDR3, since the read stops 3 residues before it. The chain has TRBV2 and TRBJ1-1; D gene uncertain. V was clipped by 0 bases and J by 4 bases, with 18 bases between them. The CDR3 is 17 residues long. CDR1 SNHLY and CDR2 FYNNEI come from the germline V gene. This chain's CDR3 is CASSEAPTRDYGTEAFF. The DNA read from the CDR3 is TGTGCCAGCAGTGAAGCACCGACTCGAGATTATGGCACTGAA.

This clone was observed a few times. Read coverage stops 3 residues before the CDR3 terminus; the germline J gene supplies the remainder. The same CDR3 also results from other DNA sequences found in this sample. This sequence joins TRBV7-8 and TRBJ1-4, with 8 bases that match TRBD1. This CDR3 contains 15 residues. With V trimmed by 1 base and J by 8 bases, 6 bases remained unmatched. Germline CDR1 reads SGHVS; CDR2 reads FQNEAQ. The sequenced part of the CDR3 DNA is TGTGCCAGCAGCTTAGATAGCAGGGGGCTGGAAAAA. Its protein product is CASSLDSRGLEK. In full, the CDR3 is CASSLDSRGLEKLFF.

This clone was seen a few times. The CDR3 end lies 3 residues beyond the end of the read and is filled in from the germline J gene. The V call is TRBV30, the J call TRBJ2-3; D is possibly TRBD2 (6 bases). With 8 bases removed from V and 4 bases from J, the gap between germline ends came to 7 bases. Germline loops: CDR1 GTSNPN, CDR2 SVGIG (reference sequence). The CDR3 totals 10 residues. The CDR3 region is CAGGPDTQYF. CDR3 DNA, as far as it was read: TGTGCCGGAGGGCCAGATACG.

This clone was picked up a small number of times. The read ends 3 residues before the CDR3 terminus; that terminus is restored from the germline J gene. V usage is TRBV30 and J usage is TRBJ2-3, with 14 nucleotides matching TRBD2. The germline CDR1 and CDR2 sequences are GTSNPN and SVGIG (reference sequence). V lost 4 bases to trimming and J lost 1 base; unmatched junction nucleotides: 4. The CDR3 covers 16 residues. CDR3 bases read: TGTGCCTGGACTAAGGGACTAGCGGGGGGCACAGATACG. Its protein product is CAWTKGLAGGTDT. The whole CDR3 reads CAWTKGLAGGTDTQYF.

In regard to this clone: The CDR3 end is not reached by the read, which stops 3 residues before it; the germline J gene fills it in. The rearrangement links TRBV19 to TRBJ2-3, with D uncertain. V was shortened by 2 bases and J by 7 bases, with 7 bases between the two germline ends. The germline CDR1 and CDR2 sequences are LNHDA and SQIVND (reference sequence). CDR3 length: 12 residues. The CDR3 bases that were read are TGTGCCAGTAGTATAATAGCAAATACG. Protein: CASSIIANT. Given in full, the CDR3 is CASSIIANTQYF.

This clone appeared a few times. The read falls 3 residues short of the CDR3 end, and the missing part is taken from the germline J gene. The V and J genes are TRBV20-1 and TRBJ2-5; perhaps TRBD2 as D (6 bases). This CDR3 is 13 amino acids long. CDR1 is DFQATT, CDR2 SNEGSKA, per germline (reference sequence). Trimming took off 6 bases at V and 4 bases at J, with 15 bases between the two ends. The sequenced part of the CDR3 DNA is TGCAGTGCCCTTGAGCGGGCTGGAGAGACC. Translating it yields CSALERAGET. The CDR3 in its entirety is CSALERAGETQYF.

In its sample, this clone was seen a few times. CDR3 sequence: CASRADNYGYTF. CDR3 bases read: TGTGCCAGCAGGGCCGATAACTATGGC. The J gene is TRBJ1-2, the V gene TRBV2; D gene ambiguous. The read gets to within 3 residues of the CDR3 end, and the germline J gene fills in the rest. Trimming took off 6 bases at V and 1 base at J, with 6 bases between the two ends. Germline V gene lookup returns CDR1 SNHLY and CDR2 FYNNEI. The CDR3 has 12 residues.

This clone appeared many times. CDR3 DNA (partial): TGTGCCAGTAGTACCCAGGGGAATCAGCCC. It yields the protein CASSTQGNQP. The CDR3 as a whole reads CASSTQGNQPQHF. The V gene is TRBV19, the J gene TRBJ1-5, with D perhaps TRBD1 (6 bases). The read is 3 residues too short to cover the CDR3 end, so that end is filled in from the germline J gene. Germline loops: CDR1 LNHDA, CDR2 SQIVND (reference sequence). Trimming took off 4 bases at V and 4 bases at J, with 8 bases between the two ends. This CDR3 spans 13 amino acids.

On this clone: The CDR3 is cut off 3 residues early in the read; its end comes from the germline J gene. This sequence joins TRBV11-2 and TRBJ2-3, with D possibly TRBD1 on 6 matching bases. This CDR3 is built from 15 residues. Germline-derived CDR1 and CDR2 are SGHAT and FQNNGV. V lost 1 base and J lost 2, with 10 bases in between. The sequenced part of the CDR3 DNA is TGTGCCAGCAGCTTAGTAGGACAGATCACAGATACG. It yields the protein CASSLVGQITDT. The full CDR3 is CASSLVGQITDTQYF.

A note on this clone: Read coverage stops 3 residues before the CDR3 terminus; the germline J gene supplies the remainder. The chain combines TRBV5-1 with TRBJ2-7, with 7 bases identical to TRBD2. Losses at the gene ends were 4 bases for V and 3 bases for J; bases not matched to a gene: 10. This CDR3 spans 15 amino acids. Germline V gene sequence: CDR1 SGHRS, CDR2 YFSETQ. The CDR3 is CASSTGTSGGYEQYF. CDR3 DNA, as far as it was read: TGCGCCAGCAGCACTGGGACCTCGGGGGGCTACGAG.

In the case of this clone: The observed sequence ends 3 residues before the CDR3 terminus, with the missing tail filled in from the germline J gene. This chain links TRBV7-2 with TRBJ2-7; D unresolved. Trimming pared 3 bases from V and 2 bases from J, leaving 5 bases between. This CDR3 has 12 amino acids. The germline CDR1 and CDR2 sequences are SGHTA and FQGNSA. The CDR3 here is CASSFLPYEQYF. The CDR3 DNA, read in part, is TGTGCCAGCAGCTTCCTACCCTACGAG.

Ten or more counts support this clone. The observed sequence ends 3 residues before the CDR3 terminus, with the missing tail filled in from the germline J gene. The chain has TRBV4-1 and TRBJ1-4; D might be TRBD1 (5 bases). V lost 0 bases, J lost 6 bases, and 14 bases lay in between. CDR1 and CDR2 from the germline V gene are MGHRA and YSYEKL. The CDR3 covers 16 residues. The CDR3 reads CASSQDRVAGDEKLFF. Incomplete CDR3 DNA: TGCGCCAGCAGCCAAGACCGGGTCGCGGGGGATGAAAAA.

This clone has a handful of counts. The CDR3 extends 3 residues past the end of the read, so its final part is completed from the germline J gene. This chain joins TRBV19 and TRBJ2-1, with D perhaps matching TRBD1 (6 bases). With 1 base removed from V and 3 bases from J, the gap between germline ends came to 10 bases. From germline, CDR1 is LNHDA and CDR2 SQIVND (reference sequence). The length of the CDR3 is 15 residues. CDR3 DNA (partial): TGTGCCAGTAGTATAGTTAGGGACAACTACAATGAG. Protein: CASSIVRDNYNE. The whole CDR3 sequence is CASSIVRDNYNEQFF.

The table lists this clone with a few counts. Read coverage stops 3 residues before the CDR3 terminus; the germline J gene supplies the remainder. V usage is TRBV7-8 and J usage is TRBJ2-5; TRBD2 aligns across 7 bases. V shed 5 bases and J 0 bases; nucleotides not matched to a gene: 6. CDR3 size: 15 residues. Germline V gives CDR1 SGHVS, CDR2 FQNEAQ. CDR3 protein: CASSPQRGYQETQYF. CDR3 bases read: TGTGCCAGCAGCCCTCAGCGGGGCTACCAAGAGACC.

In this sample, this clone turned up many times. With the read ending 3 residues before the CDR3 end, the germline J gene is used to fill in that end. The chain uses TRBV7-2 and TRBJ2-3; D perhaps matches TRBD1 (6 bases). V was trimmed by 7 bases and J by 1 base, leaving 15 bases between them. Germline assignment: CDR1 SGHTA and CDR2 FQGNSA. The length of the CDR3 is 15 residues. The CDR3 here is CASKGGARGTDTQYF. CDR3 DNA (partial): TGTGCCAGCAAAGGGGGAGCCCGCGGCACAGATACG.

Turning to this clone: The CDR3 end lies 3 residues beyond the end of the read and is filled in from the germline J gene. The gene calls are TRBV5-1 and TRBJ1-2; D might be TRBD1 (5 bases). CDR1 SGHRS and CDR2 YFSETQ come from the germline V gene. V lost 7 bases to trimming and J lost 0 bases, with 19 bases between them. CDR3 size: 16 residues. The CDR3 is CASELGQGGTNYGYTF. The CDR3 DNA, read in part, is TGCGCCAGCGAGCTTGGTCAGGGAGGGACTAACTATGGC.

This clone was seen a few times. Read data end 3 residues before the CDR3 end; the end is taken from the germline J gene. The chain links TRBV30 to TRBJ1-3; D gene ambiguous. Germline V gives CDR1 GTSNPN, CDR2 SVGIG (reference sequence). Trimming pared 4 bases from V and 0 bases from J, leaving 4 bases between. There are 12 residues in the CDR3. CDR3 DNA, as far as it was read: TGTGCCTGGAAGGGCTCTGGAAACACC. Encoded protein: CAWKGSGNT. The full CDR3 protein reads CAWKGSGNTIYF. Looking up the rest from reference TRBV30 and TRBJ1-3 gives the full variable domain: SQTIHQWPATLVQPVGSPLSLECTVEGTSNPNLYWYRQAAGRGLQLLFYSVGIGQISSEVPQNLSASRPQDRQFILSSKKLLLSDSGFYLCAWKGSGNTIYFGEGSWLTVV.

A few counts support this clone. Read sequence stops 3 residues before the CDR3 end, and the germline J gene provides the missing end. This chain uses TRBV10-3 with TRBJ2-7; 9 nucleotides line up with TRBD2. This CDR3 has 15 amino acids. V was pared by 6 bases and J by 1 base, with 7 bases of the junction left unmatched. From germline, CDR1 is ENHRY and CDR2 SYGVKD. The CDR3 bases that were read are TGTGCCATCAGCGGGACTAGCCTCAATTCCTACGAG. This gives the protein CAISGTSLNSYE. The full CDR3 protein reads CAISGTSLNSYEQYF.

This clone was found many times. The CDR3 extends 3 residues past the end of the read, so its final part is completed from the germline J gene. This chain uses TRBV20-1 with TRBJ1-1, with D possibly TRBD1 on 5 matching bases. The germline gives CDR1 DFQATT, CDR2 SNEGSKA (reference sequence). This CDR3 is 14 amino acids long. Trimming removed 0 bases at V and 6 bases at J, with 14 bases between. The part of the CDR3 DNA that was read is TGCAGTGCTAGAGATGGGGCAATCGGTGCTGAA. Translation: CSARDGAIGAE. The full CDR3 protein reads CSARDGAIGAEAFF.

This clone has at least ten counts. The read gets to within 3 residues of the CDR3 end, and the germline J gene fills in the rest. The chain joins TRBV5-1 to TRBJ2-5; 9 positions match TRBD1. V trimming: 0 bases; J trimming: 4 bases; junction bases outside the gene matches: 4. Germline-derived CDR1 and CDR2 are SGHRS and YFSETQ. The CDR3 length is 15 residues. Incomplete CDR3 DNA: TGCGCCAGCAGCTTGGACAGGGGGCTGGCAGAGACC. Translating it yields CASSLDRGLAET. The whole CDR3 reads CASSLDRGLAETQYF. Full variable domain (rest looked up from reference TRBV5-1 and TRBJ2-5): KAGVTQTPRYLIKTRGQQVTLSCSPISGHRSVSWYQQTPGQGLQFLFEYFSETQRNKGNFPGRFSGRQFSNSRSEMNVSTLELGDSALYLCASSLDRGLAETQYFGPGTRLLVL.

A few counts support this clone. The read stops 3 residues short of the end of the CDR3; the missing end is completed from the germline J gene. The chain recombines TRBV7-9 with TRBJ2-2; D remains unclear. Trimming removed 3 bases at V and 2 bases at J, with 7 bases between. The CDR3 runs 14 residues. Germline V gene sequence: CDR1 SEHNR, CDR2 FQNEAQ (reference sequence). The CDR3 protein is CASSFDTNTGELFF. The CDR3 DNA, read in part, is TGTGCCAGCAGCTTCGACACTAACACCGGGGAG.

This clone was counted many times. The read terminates 3 residues before the CDR3 end, so the remaining end is supplied by the germline J gene. V usage is TRBV6-1 and J usage is TRBJ1-5; D is uncertain. V lost 3 bases, J lost 7 bases, and 13 bases lay in between. The CDR3 sequence is 14 residues long. The V gene's germline CDR1 is MNHNS and CDR2 SASEGT. The CDR3 region is CASSERRVRQPQHF. The sequenced part of the CDR3 DNA is TGTGCCAGCAGTGAGAGGAGGGTCAGGCAGCCC.

This clone was seen more than once but under ten times. Read data end 3 residues before the CDR3 end; the end is taken from the germline J gene. The genes are TRBV30 and TRBJ2-7, with 9 bases identical to TRBD2. V was pared by 0 bases and J by 2 bases, with 5 bases of the junction left unmatched. The germline gives CDR1 GTSNPN, CDR2 SVGIG (reference sequence). The CDR3 extends over 15 amino acids. The CDR3 loop is CAWSVSGGITYEQYF. The sequenced CDR3 bases are TGTGCCTGGAGTGTAAGCGGGGGGATCACCTACGAG.

A remark on this clone: The read comes to an end 3 residues before the CDR3 does, leaving the germline J gene to fill in the end. The chain carries TRBV19 and TRBJ1-1; 7 bases are shared with TRBD1. CDR1 is LNHDA and CDR2 is SQIVND in the germline V gene (reference sequence). CDR3 size: 15 residues. V lost 7 bases to trimming and J lost 1 base; unmatched junction nucleotides: 9. Partial CDR3 DNA: TGTGCCAGTATAGAGACCGGGACAGAGAACACTGAA. Its translation: CASIETGTENTE. In full, the CDR3 reads CASIETGTENTEAFF.

Comment on this clone: The CDR3 end lies 3 residues beyond the end of the read and is filled in from the germline J gene. V gene TRBV7-9 combines with J gene TRBJ1-1, with no clear D. Trimming cost V 6 bases and J 3 bases, with 14 bases left between them. This CDR3 has 14 residues. The germline gives CDR1 SEHNR, CDR2 FQNEAQ (reference sequence). The part of the CDR3 DNA that was read is TGTGCCAGCAGTTCCAGAGCGAGCGACACTGAA. Amino acids: CASSSRASDTE. The whole CDR3 is CASSSRASDTEAFF.

With respect to this clone: The CDR3 extends 3 residues past the end of the read, so its final part is completed from the germline J gene. The rearrangement links TRBV5-6 to TRBJ1-5; weak D call: TRBD1 (6 bases). V was trimmed by 0 bases and J by 3 bases, leaving 10 bases between them. The CDR3 covers 15 residues. The germline gives CDR1 SGHDT, CDR2 YYEEEE. The CDR3 here is CASSLAGDNNQPQHF. The sequenced CDR3 bases are TGTGCCAGCAGCTTGGCAGGGGACAACAATCAGCCC.

This clone has just a few counts. The sequenced fragment ends 3 residues before the CDR3 boundary, so the rest is inferred from the germline J gene. The chain combines TRBV2 with TRBJ2-3; 9 positions match TRBD2. J was trimmed by 6 bases and V by 7 bases; bases with no gene match: 14. CDR1 SNHLY and CDR2 FYNNEI come from the germline V gene. The CDR3 runs to 16 residues. The CDR3 region is CASTWDAGGAGDTQYF. Partial CDR3 DNA: TGTGCCAGCACCTGGGATGCGGGGGGGGCCGGCGATACG. The whole variable domain, remainder taken from reference TRBV2 and TRBJ2-3, is EPEVTQTPSHQVTQMGQEVILRCVPISNHLYFYWYRQILGQKVEFLVSFYNNEISEKSEIFDDQFSVERPDGSNFTLKIRSTKLEDSAMYFCASTWDAGGAGDTQYFGPGTRLTVL.

Of note for this clone: The DNA ends 3 residues before the CDR3 does, and the rest of the CDR3 is filled in from the germline J gene. The chain is built from TRBV30 and TRBJ1-3; the D gene is possibly TRBD1 (6 bases). Germline V gives CDR1 GTSNPN, CDR2 SVGIG (reference sequence). With 7 bases removed from V and 1 base from J, the gap between germline ends came to 11 bases. The CDR3 is 13 residues long. CDR3 DNA (partial): TGTGCCTCCAAGGGGGGGTCTGGAAACACC. It specifies CASKGGSGNT. The entire CDR3 protein is CASKGGSGNTIYF.